The 32 T cell receptor beta chains reported below all come from one sample, sequenced in a study of monozygotic twins with inflammatory bowel disease (dated by TCRdb to between 2018 and 2021). Library generation was performed with 5' RACE. The reads were generated on an Illumina HiSeq 2500. TCRdb reprocessed the reads, and each CDR3 protein sequence is entered once, without DNA. The sample table records 330,000 or so distinct CDR3 sequences. In total, the top ten clones hold approximately 2% of the sample. The material sequenced was blood. Receptor source: a human donor with ulcerative colitis or Crohn's disease, or a healthy co-twin of an affected twin (not recorded which).

J is TRBJ1-6 and V is TRBV6-1. This CDR3 comprises 15 residues. CDR1 is MNHNS and CDR2 is SASEGT in the germline V gene. CDR3 in amino acids: CASSGGGRSSSPLHF.

The chain links TRBV20-1 to TRBJ1-6; TCRdb indicates TRBD1, and absent DNA this call remains unverified. Germline CDR1 reads DFQATT; CDR2 reads SNEGSKA (reference sequence). The CDR3 contains 14 residues. Here the CDR3 reads CSAAPGPYGSPLHF.

The chain joins TRBV18 to TRBJ1-1; TCRdb gives TRBD1 as the D gene, but with no DNA this cannot be confirmed. Germline V gives CDR1 KGHSH, CDR2 LQKENI. The CDR3 covers 18 residues. CDR3 sequence reads: CASSPPDRTPHVNTEAFF. The full variable domain, rest sourced from reference TRBV18 and TRBJ1-1, is NAGVMQNPRHLVRRRGQEARLRCSPMKGHSHVYWYRQLPEEGLKFMVYLQKENIIDESGMPKERFSAEFPKEGPSILRIQQVVRGDSAAYFCASSPPDRTPHVNTEAFFGQGTRLTVV.

The J gene is TRBJ2-7, the V gene TRBV20-1; TCRdb indicates TRBD2, and absent DNA this call remains unverified. Looked up from germline, CDR1 is DFQATT and CDR2 is SNEGSKA (reference sequence). This CDR3 spans 15 amino acids. The CDR3 sequence is CSALGLAGGFYEQYF.

This chain uses TRBV6-5 with TRBJ2-5. This CDR3 region has 12 residues. Germline V gives CDR1 MNHEY, CDR2 SVGAGI. The CDR3 protein is CASRNTKETQYF.

The chain employs TRBV6-5 and TRBJ2-7. The germline V gene encodes CDR1 MNHEY and CDR2 SVGAGI. The CDR3 runs 13 residues. The CDR3 region is CASSRSTSYEQYF.

The chain employs TRBV20-1 and TRBJ1-3. The length of the CDR3 is 13 residues. In germline, CDR1 is DFQATT, CDR2 SNEGSKA (reference sequence). The CDR3 loop reads CSARNPGGNTIYF.

The rearrangement joins TRBV12-3 or TRBV12-4 to TRBJ1-5. This CDR3 has 13 residues. The CDR3 protein is CASSLRGDQPQHF.

CDR3 sequence: CASSTAKTQYF. The genes are TRBV7-2 and TRBJ2-5. The CDR3 contains 11 residues. CDR1 is SGHTA and CDR2 is FQGNSA in the germline V gene.

V and J are TRBV7-2 and TRBJ2-1; without DNA, the TCRdb call of TRBD1 cannot be checked. The CDR3 is 16 residues long. Germline values: CDR1 SGHTA, CDR2 FQGNSA. CDR3 region: CASSFTTGGVWDEQFF. Using reference TRBV7-2 and TRBJ2-1 for the parts outside the CDR3, the full variable domain is GAGVSQSPSNKVTEKGKDVELRCDPISGHTALYWYRQSLGQGLEFLIYFQGNSAPDKSGLPSDRFSAERTGGSVSTLTIQRTQQEDSAVYLCASSFTTGGVWDEQFFGPGTRLTVL.

The V and J genes are TRBV7-9 and TRBJ2-1. The CDR3 has 16 amino acids. Germline V gives CDR1 SEHNR, CDR2 FQNEAQ (reference sequence). The CDR3 spells CASSVIDLMAYNEQFF.

CDR3 loop: CASSLLSGGTGQPQHF. V gene TRBV12-3 or TRBV12-4 combines with J gene TRBJ1-5; TCRdb names TRBD1, which stays unverified in the absence of DNA. The CDR3 has 16 residues.

The chain links TRBV12-5 to TRBJ1-3; TCRdb selects TRBD1, and the lack of DNA leaves this call unchecked. Germline CDR1 is LGHNT and CDR2 is FRNRAP. This CDR3 comprises 15 residues. CDR3 region: CASGRTDRMGNTIYF.

V and J are TRBV7-2 and TRBJ2-1; the D call from TCRdb, TRBD1, cannot be confirmed without DNA. Germline V lookup: CDR1 SGHTA, CDR2 FQGNSA. The CDR3 totals 14 residues. CDR3 protein: CASVRGPSYNEQFF.

The chain's CDR3 is CASSPASWGEQYF. The rearrangement uses TRBV5-1 and TRBJ2-7; the TCRdb call, TRBD1, lacks DNA for checking. The length of the CDR3 is 13 residues. Per germline, CDR1 SGHRS and CDR2 YFSETQ.

This chain's CDR3 is CASSPEGPHSRLAPEELFF. The V and J genes are TRBV3-1 and TRBJ2-2; TCRdb's assignment of TRBD2 cannot be checked, as there is no DNA. Germline values: CDR1 LGHDT, CDR2 YNNKEL (reference sequence). The CDR3 has 19 amino acids.

The chain couples TRBV10-2 to TRBJ2-5; the TCRdb call, TRBD1, lacks DNA for checking. The CDR3 contains 14 residues. Germline loops: CDR1 WSHSY, CDR2 SAAADI. The CDR3 spells CASREDLWGETQYF.

The CDR3 sequence: CAISDPLNRGSDSPLHF. This sequence joins TRBV10-3 and TRBJ1-6; as DNA is missing, the TRBD1 call by TCRdb cannot be tested. CDR1 and CDR2 (germline): ENHRY, SYGVKD. The CDR3 consists of 17 residues.

The V call is TRBV5-1, the J call TRBJ2-5; TCRdb selects TRBD1, and the lack of DNA leaves this call unchecked. Per germline, CDR1 SGHRS and CDR2 YFSETQ. CDR3 length: 14 amino acids. The CDR3 is CASSLEDRKETQYF.

The V call is TRBV20-1, the J call TRBJ2-1; the D call from TCRdb, TRBD1, cannot be confirmed without DNA. Germline V lookup: CDR1 DFQATT, CDR2 SNEGSKA (reference sequence). The CDR3 covers 14 residues. CDR3 loop: CSAAGRRLYNEQFF.

CDR3 region: CASSLDPGVGTEAFF. The rearrangement joins TRBV5-1 to TRBJ1-1; absent DNA, TCRdb's TRBD1 call cannot be checked. The CDR3 is 15 residues long. Per the germline V gene, CDR1 is SGHRS and CDR2 is YFSETQ.

The chain uses TRBV5-1 and TRBJ2-4. Per germline, CDR1 SGHRS and CDR2 YFSETQ. The CDR3 is 16 residues long. CDR3 in amino acids: CASSLAGVAVGNIQYF. The full variable domain, its missing parts supplied by reference TRBV5-1 and TRBJ2-4, is KAGVTQTPRYLIKTRGQQVTLSCSPISGHRSVSWYQQTPGQGLQFLFEYFSETQRNKGNFPGRFSGRQFSNSRSEMNVSTLELGDSALYLCASSLAGVAVGNIQYFGAGTRLSVL.

The V gene is TRBV28, the J gene TRBJ2-4; as DNA is missing, the TRBD2 call by TCRdb cannot be tested. CDR1 and CDR2 (germline): MDHEN, SYDVKM. There are 17 residues in the CDR3. CDR3 region: CASKSTGPPRAKNIQYF. The variable domain in full, with the rest retrieved from reference TRBV28 and TRBJ2-4, is DVKVTQSSRYLVKRTGEKVFLECVQDMDHENMFWYRQDPGLGLRLIYFSYDVKMKEKGDIPEGYSVSREKKERFSLILESASTNQTSMYLCASKSTGPPRAKNIQYFGAGTRLSVL.

V and J are TRBV4-1 and TRBJ1-1; the TCRdb call, TRBD1, lacks DNA for checking. CDR3 length equals 16 residues. Germline V CDR1 and CDR2: MGHRA, YSYEKL. CDR3 in amino acids: CASSQVPGQGWTEAFF.

This chain uses TRBV7-2 with TRBJ2-2; as DNA is missing, the TRBD1 call by TCRdb cannot be tested. The germline V gene encodes CDR1 SGHTA and CDR2 FQGNSA. The CDR3 runs 16 residues. CDR3 region: CASSLGRPGSTGELFF.

The J gene is TRBJ2-1, the V gene TRBV12-3 or TRBV12-4; TCRdb's D call of TRBD1 is untestable without DNA. The CDR3 is 14 residues long. The CDR3 is CASSFAGGFNEQFF.

This sequence joins TRBV5-4 and TRBJ1-1; the TCRdb D gene call, TRBD1, has no DNA to confirm it. This CDR3 region has 15 residues. Germline CDR1 SGHNT, CDR2 YYREEE (reference sequence). This CDR3 is CASSLDGGGVAEAFF.

The genes are TRBV20-1 and TRBJ2-3; TCRdb designates TRBD1, a call that cannot be tested without DNA. CDR3 length: 14 amino acids. The germline gives CDR1 DFQATT, CDR2 SNEGSKA (reference sequence). CDR3 residues: CSATRAPPTDTQYF.

The rearrangement uses TRBV6-1 and TRBJ2-1; TCRdb gives TRBD1 as the D gene, but with no DNA this cannot be confirmed. In germline, CDR1 is MNHNS, CDR2 SASEGT. CDR3 length: 15 amino acids. The CDR3 reads CARVKTGPSYNEQFF.

V gene TRBV18 combines with J gene TRBJ1-6; TCRdb names TRBD1, which stays unverified in the absence of DNA. Germline assignment: CDR1 KGHSH and CDR2 LQKENI. This CDR3 spans 15 amino acids. CDR3 amino acids: CASSKWDRGDSPLHF.

The V and J genes are TRBV10-3 and TRBJ2-5; without DNA, the TCRdb call of TRBD2 cannot be checked. The CDR3 spans 13 residues. Germline V gives CDR1 ENHRY, CDR2 SYGVKD. The CDR3 loop is CAIAGGPVETQYF.

Here the CDR3 reads CSARLEGEGTDTQYF. The J gene is TRBJ2-3, the V gene TRBV20-1; TCRdb calls TRBD2, which cannot be checked without DNA. The length of the CDR3 is 15 residues. Germline-derived CDR1 and CDR2 are DFQATT and SNEGSKA (reference sequence).